These 21 T cell receptor beta chains originate from one sample sequenced in a study of identifying expanded T cells in peripheral blood. The table came from immunoSEQ multiplex PCR; TCRdb's copy has only in-frame clones and leaves some out. The data hold 95,000 to 150,000 clones, with roughly 84% observed a single time. Material for sequencing was blood. These receptors were obtained from a person aged 18 to 70 in good health.

The V call is TRBV7-9, the J call TRBJ2-3; TRBD1 aligns across 7 bases. J lost 3 bases, V lost 3 bases, and 3 bases had no gene match. This CDR3 contains 14 residues. CDR1 and CDR2 from the germline V gene are SEHNR and FQNEAQ (reference sequence). The CDR3 here is CASSLRGQTDTQYF. The CDR3 DNA reads as TGTGCCAGCAGCTTGAGGGGGCAGACAGATACGCAGTATTTT. Supplemented by reference TRBV7-9 and TRBJ2-3, the full variable domain reads DTGVSQNPRHKITKRGQNVTFRCDPISEHNRLYWYRQTLGQGPEFLTYFQNEAQLEKSRLLSDRFSAERPKGSFSTLEIQRTEQGDSAMYLCASSLRGQTDTQYFGPGTRLTVL.

The rearrangement links TRBV29-1 to TRBJ2-5, with TRBD1 matching over 8 bases. Germline CDR1 SQVTM, CDR2 ANQGSEA. This CDR3 region has 13 residues. Unmatched junction bases numbered 9, after V lost 7 bases and J lost 5 bases. The CDR3 sequence: CSAAPTGVETQYF. As DNA, the CDR3 is TGCAGCGCCGCCCCGACAGGGGTGGAGACCCAGTACTTC.

The chain joins TRBV6-5 to TRBJ1-5; D call uncertain. Germline CDR1 MNHEY, CDR2 SVGAGI. The V gene lost 4 bases and the J gene lost 8 bases, with 18 bases spanning the gap. This CDR3 spans 15 amino acids. The CDR3 spells CASSFGSGSGEPQHF. The CDR3 nucleotides read TGTGCCAGCAGTTTCGGATCCGGGAGCGGGGAGCCCCAGCATTTT.

The chain is built from TRBV5-6 and TRBJ1-5, with D unresolved. V was shortened by 3 bases and J by 4 bases, with 5 bases between the two germline ends. CDR1 is SGHDT, CDR2 YYEEEE, per germline. The CDR3 has 12 amino acids. CDR3 amino acids: CASSSPNQPQHF. The CDR3 DNA is TGTGCCAGCAGCTCCCCGAATCAGCCCCAGCATTTT.

V is TRBV25-1 and J is TRBJ2-7; D gene ambiguous. Trimming shortened V by 5 bases and J by 3 bases, and 5 bases separated the two germline ends. Looked up from germline, CDR1 is MGHDK and CDR2 is SYGVNS. The CDR3 sequence is 11 residues long. CDR3: CASSSIYEQYF. In nucleotides, the CDR3 is TGTGCCAGCAGTAGTATCTACGAGCAGTACTTC.

V and J are TRBV15 and TRBJ2-5; no definite D call. Trimming left V 5 bases short and J 2 bases short, with 12 bases between. The germline CDR1 and CDR2 sequences are LNHNV and YYDKDF (reference sequence). The length of the CDR3 is 14 residues. The CDR3 spells CATSPAPRQETQYF. In DNA, the CDR3 is TGTGCCACCAGCCCAGCCCCGAGGCAAGAGACCCAGTACTTC.

The chain carries TRBV5-6 and TRBJ2-7, with TRBD1 matching over 11 bases. The CDR3 is 14 amino acids. Germline CDR1 and CDR2: SGHDT and YYEEEE. The ends lost 2 bases at V and 3 bases at J; junction bases unmatched: 1. In DNA form, the CDR3 reads TGTGCCAGCAGCTTTGGGACAGGGGGCTACGAGCAGTACTTC. Translation gives CASSFGTGGYEQYF. The complete variable domain, with remaining parts taken from reference TRBV5-6 and TRBJ2-7, reads DAGVTQSPTHLIKTRGQQVTLRCSPKSGHDTVSWYQQALGQGPQFIFQYYEEEERQRGNFPDRFSGHQFPNYSSELNVNALLLGDSALYLCASSFGTGGYEQYFGPGTRLTVT.

The chain recombines TRBV9 with TRBJ2-2; D possibly corresponds to TRBD2 (7 bases). V was trimmed by 4 bases and J by 7 bases, leaving 20 bases between them. Germline CDR1 reads SGDLS; CDR2 reads YYNGEE. The CDR3 is made up of 16 amino acids. CDR3 residues: CASSPRGRGGLGELFF. The CDR3 DNA is TGTGCCAGCAGCCCCCGGGGGAGGGGGGGCCTCGGGGAGCTGTTTTTT.

This chain links TRBV7-9 with TRBJ1-6; D gene ambiguous. V dropped 0 bases and J dropped 0 bases, with 15 bases sitting between them. This CDR3 comprises 19 residues. From germline, CDR1 is SEHNR and CDR2 FQNEAQ (reference sequence). The CDR3 here is CASSLAGSGLSSYNSPLHF. In nucleotides, the CDR3 is TGTGCCAGCAGCTTAGCGGGGTCGGGGTTGAGCTCCTATAATTCACCCCTCCACTTT.

The chain couples TRBV18 to TRBJ2-5, with D unresolved. Trimming removed 1 base at V and 2 bases at J, with 2 bases between. This CDR3 has 12 amino acids. Germline V gene sequence: CDR1 KGHSH, CDR2 LQKENI. This chain's CDR3 is CASSPQQETQYF. The CDR3 region has the DNA TGTGCCAGCTCACCACAGCAAGAGACCCAGTACTTC.

This clone was picked up a small number of times. The chain carries TRBV5-8 and TRBJ1-5; TRBD1 matches 7 bases. The germline V gene has CDR1 SGHTS and CDR2 YDEGEE. J lost 10 bases, V lost 3 bases, and 7 bases had no gene match. The CDR3 has 13 residues. The CDR3 DNA reads as TGTGCCAGCAGCTGGTCAGGGGGGCTACCCCAGCATTTT. Protein product: CASSWSGGLPQHF.

This clone was seen once. The CDR3 region is CASSPSNRAHVGGYTF. CDR3 DNA sequence: TGCGCCAGCAGCCCGTCTAACAGAGCCCACGTTGGAGGCTACACCTTC. This rearrangement joins TRBV4-1 to TRBJ1-2; D remains ambiguous. The germline V and J ends were trimmed by 4 bases and 8 bases, with 23 bases remaining between them. This CDR3 region has 16 residues. CDR1 is MGHRA and CDR2 is YSYEKL in the germline V gene.

This clone appeared once. This rearrangement joins TRBV6-1 to TRBJ1-1; D possibly corresponds to TRBD1 (5 bases). Germline V gives CDR1 MNHNS, CDR2 SASEGT. The CDR3 has 14 amino acids. The V end lost 4 bases, the J end lost 9 bases, and 18 bases lay between the germline ends. CDR3 DNA: TGTGCCAGCAGTGTTTACACAGGCGCCGAAAAAGCTTTCTTT. Translation: CASSVYTGAEKAFF.

CDR3 region: CAWRTGGVNTEAFF. The CDR3 bases are TGTGCCTGGAGGACCGGGGGGGTGAACACTGAAGCTTTCTTT. The chain has TRBV30 and TRBJ1-1; D possibly corresponds to TRBD1 (5 bases). CDR1 GTSNPN and CDR2 SVGIG come from the germline V gene (reference sequence). Trimming pared 3 bases from V and 0 bases from J, leaving 11 bases between. This CDR3 is built from 14 residues.

The chain joins TRBV4-1 to TRBJ2-1; D is ambiguous. The CDR3 is 16 residues long. V dropped 3 bases and J dropped 12 bases, with 24 bases sitting between them. Germline loops: CDR1 MGHRA, CDR2 YSYEKL. The CDR3 spells CASSHGPSYLVSGQFF. CDR3 sequence (DNA): TGCGCCAGCAGCCACGGACCTTCCTACTTAGTGTCTGGGCAGTTCTTC.

CDR3 in amino acids: CASSLVGVNTEAFF. The CDR3 bases are TGTGCCAGCAGCTTAGTGGGGGTGAACACTGAAGCTTTCTTT. V gene TRBV7-9 combines with J gene TRBJ1-1; TRBD1 is a possible D gene (5 bases). Per germline, CDR1 SEHNR and CDR2 FQNEAQ (reference sequence). The V gene lost 1 base and the J gene lost 0 bases, with 6 bases spanning the gap. The CDR3 has 14 amino acids. Supplemented by reference TRBV7-9 and TRBJ1-1, the full variable domain reads DTGVSQNPRHKITKRGQNVTFRCDPISEHNRLYWYRQTLGQGPEFLTYFQNEAQLEKSRLLSDRFSAERPKGSFSTLEIQRTEQGDSAMYLCASSLVGVNTEAFFGQGTRLTVV.

The chain uses TRBV11-2 and TRBJ2-1; 10 bases align to TRBD1. After removal of 0 bases from V and 7 bases from J, the junction contained 18 bases not matched to a gene. This CDR3 is 20 amino acids long. The germline CDR1 and CDR2 sequences are SGHAT and FQNNGV. DNA for the CDR3: TGTGCCAGCAGCTTAGATTGGGGTGTCGCGGACAGGGGGATGTCTAATGAGCAGTTCTTC. The encoded protein is CASSLDWGVADRGMSNEQFF.

V and J are TRBV6-5 and TRBJ2-7; D unresolved. V was clipped by 2 bases and J by 8 bases, with 13 bases between them. The length of the CDR3 is 13 residues. From germline, CDR1 is MNHEY and CDR2 SVGAGI. CDR3 region: CASSYVDLLQQYF. DNA of the CDR3: TGTGCCAGCAGTTACGTGGATCTTTTGCAGCAGTACTTC.

The genes are TRBV2 and TRBJ1-1; 7 nucleotides align to TRBD1. V was clipped by 8 bases and J by 0 bases; unmatched bases: 6. Germline V gives CDR1 SNHLY, CDR2 FYNNEI. CDR3 size: 14 residues. The CDR3 protein is CASRGTVLNTEAFF. CDR3 in DNA: TGTGCCAGCCGTGGGACAGTCTTGAACACTGAAGCTTTCTTT.

The chain recombines TRBV2 with TRBJ1-5; 8 bases are a match to TRBD1. The V gene end was trimmed by 8 bases and the J gene end by 5 bases; junction bases not matched to a gene: 5. From germline, CDR1 is SNHLY and CDR2 FYNNEI. This CDR3 is built from 13 residues. This CDR3 reads CASASGGYQPQHF. The CDR3 DNA reads TGTGCCAGCGCGTCAGGGGGCTATCAGCCCCAGCATTTT.

J is TRBJ2-1 and V is TRBV4-3; 7 bases are a match to TRBD2. The CDR3 is made up of 13 amino acids. The V segment lost 3 bases and the J segment 9 bases; nucleotides outside the gene matches: 5. Germline CDR1 is LGHNA and CDR2 is YSLEER. The DNA of the CDR3 is TGCGCCAGCAGCCAGGTGACTAGCCGTGAGCAGTTCTTC. Encoded protein: CASSQVTSREQFF.